This T cell receptor beta chain stems from a study of T cell responses to AZD1222 COVID-19 vaccine. Study-level points and caveats: Possibly, clonal diversity was underestimated; donors were largely white British and included more females. The CD4 TCRs associated with vaccination extended across spike and predominated at 160-218 and 743-854. Seropositive status at baseline applied to only five to seven AZD1222 recipients. Per reports, nearly half of all spike-specific TCRs target regions that are unmutated in variants.

For this clone: The antigen is not known.

Assay: immunoSEQ multiplex PCR; the TCRdb copy retains only in-frame clones and omits some. Of about 100,000 clones in the sample, about 86% were seen once. CDR3 size: 16 residues. The germline V gene encodes CDR1 SGDLS and CDR2 YYNGEE. The junction had 6 bases not matched to a gene; V was cut back by 4 bases and J by 2 bases. The material sequenced was peripheral blood, taken on day 0 of AZD1222 vaccination. The TCR originated in an adult in good health. The chain carries TRBV9 and TRBJ2-3; 11 nucleotides agree with TRBD2. CDR3 bases: TGTGCCAGCAGCCCCGGGACTAGCGGTTCCACAGATACGCAGTATTTT. Residues: CASSPGTSGSTDTQYF.